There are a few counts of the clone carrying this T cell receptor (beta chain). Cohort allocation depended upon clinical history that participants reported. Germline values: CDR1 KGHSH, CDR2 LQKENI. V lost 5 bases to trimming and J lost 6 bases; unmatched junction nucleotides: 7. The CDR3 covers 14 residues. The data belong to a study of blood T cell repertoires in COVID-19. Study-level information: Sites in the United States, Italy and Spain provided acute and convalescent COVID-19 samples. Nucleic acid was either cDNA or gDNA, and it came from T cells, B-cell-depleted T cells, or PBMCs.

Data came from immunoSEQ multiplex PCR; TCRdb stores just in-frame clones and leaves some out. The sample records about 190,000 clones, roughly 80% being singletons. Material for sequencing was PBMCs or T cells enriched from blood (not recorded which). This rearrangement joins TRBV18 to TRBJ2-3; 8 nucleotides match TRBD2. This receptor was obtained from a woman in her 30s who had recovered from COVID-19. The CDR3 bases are TGTGCCAGCTCAGTCGCGGGGGGAAGGGATACGCAGTATTTT. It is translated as CASSVAGGRDTQYF.